Shown below are 14 T cell receptor beta chains from a single sample sequenced in a study of T-cell memory formation after mild COVID-19. MiXCR, run by TCRdb on the 5' RACE reads, gives a single entry per CDR3 protein. This table holds 250,000 to 300,000 distinct CDR3 sequences, 15% to 20% found once. Sequenced material: PBMCs or a T cell subset sorted from them (not recorded which). The receptor source for this set is a man in his late teens or twenties who had mild COVID-19 (a few samples of this study predate the infection). Cell type and time point are not known.

In this sample, this clonotype turned up many times. The gene calls are TRBV27 and TRBJ1-6, with 9 bases aligning to TRBD1. Germline CDR1 reads MNHEY; CDR2 reads SMNVEV (reference sequence). After removal of 5 bases from V and 15 bases from J, the junction contained 8 bases not matched to a gene. This CDR3 has 13 residues. The DNA of the CDR3 is TGTGCCAGCAGTCTCGAGACAGGGGGACACCTCCACTTT. Translation gives CASSLETGGHLHF.

The sample holds a few counts of this clonotype. The chain's CDR3 is CASSQRRGDQETQYF. CDR3 DNA: TGTGCCAGCAGCCAAAGGCGGGGGGATCAAGAGACCCAGTACTTC. V is TRBV4-2 and J is TRBJ2-5; 8 bases align to TRBD2. Germline V CDR1 and CDR2: LGHNA, YNFKEQ. There are 15 residues in the CDR3. V lost 2 bases and J lost 2; bases outside the gene matches: 4.

The V gene is TRBV7-9, the J gene TRBJ2-7; the D gene is possibly TRBD1 (6 bases). The germline V gene encodes CDR1 SEHNR and CDR2 FQNEAQ (reference sequence). Trimming pared 5 bases from V and 2 bases from J, leaving 19 bases between. CDR3 length equals 16 residues. DNA of the CDR3: TGTGCCAGCAGCCCCGCGCGGACAGTGACCCCCTACGAGCAGTACTTC. Translation: CASSPARTVTPYEQYF.

This clonotype turned up a few times. The chain joins TRBV12-3 or TRBV12-4 to TRBJ1-1; D not certain. This CDR3 is 15 amino acids long. Trimming took off 2 bases at V and 6 bases at J, with 16 bases between the two ends. The CDR3 protein is CASSLKGSGRPEAFF. The CDR3 coding sequence is TGTGCCAGCAGTTTAAAGGGTTCAGGTCGACCTGAAGCTTTCTTT.

The table lists this clonotype with a few counts. The V and J genes are TRBV6-1 and TRBJ1-1, with unresolved D. Trimming took 1 base from V and 3 from J, leaving 9 bases between them. The CDR3 sequence is 14 residues long. The germline gives CDR1 MNHNS, CDR2 SASEGT. The CDR3 here is CASSEVHLYTEAFF. The CDR3 DNA reads TGTGCCAGCAGTGAAGTCCACCTTTACACTGAAGCTTTCTTT.

This clonotype was detected many times. The DNA for the CDR3 is TGTGCCAGCAGCAAAGGACAGGGTAATTCACCCCTCCACTTT. Residues: CASSKGQGNSPLHF. The chain joins TRBV21-1 to TRBJ1-6; the table's TRBD1 call for D was not verified on the DNA. TRBV21-1 is a documented pseudogene. CDR3 length equals 14 residues.

The J gene is TRBJ1-4, the V gene TRBV4-1, with no clear D. Trimming removed 0 bases at V and 4 bases at J, with 12 bases between. This CDR3 region has 16 residues. Germline CDR1 is MGHRA and CDR2 is YSYEKL. The CDR3 coding sequence is TGCGCCAGCAGCCAAGATATCTCGGGTTATAATGAAAAACTGTTTTTT. This translates into CASSQDISGYNEKLFF.

CDR3 residues: CASRAGTAGNTIYF. In DNA, the CDR3 is TGCGCCAGCAGGGCCGGGACAGCTGGAAACACCATATATTTT. V and J are TRBV5-1 and TRBJ1-3, with 7 nucleotides matching TRBD1. J lost 2 bases, V lost 5 bases, and 4 bases had no gene match. The germline CDR1 and CDR2 sequences are SGHRS and YFSETQ. This CDR3 is 14 amino acids long.

This clonotype showed up many times. V is TRBV5-1 and J is TRBJ1-4; possible D gene TRBD1, 5 bases. V shed 1 base and J shed 5 bases, with 15 bases lying between them. The CDR3 consists of 16 residues. Germline CDR1 reads SGHRS; CDR2 reads YFSETQ. Here the CDR3 reads CASSLPQGLDNEKLFF. CDR3 sequence (DNA): TGCGCCAGCAGCTTGCCCCAGGGACTCGACAATGAAAAACTGTTTTTT.

The chain combines TRBV9 with TRBJ1-2; D uncertain. CDR3 size: 15 residues. Germline V gene sequence: CDR1 SGDLS, CDR2 YYNGEE. The V end lost 0 bases, the J end lost 0 bases, and 9 bases lay between the germline ends. CDR3 protein: CASSVVVSSNYGYTF. The CDR3 DNA reads as TGTGCCAGCAGCGTAGTGGTCAGTTCTAACTATGGCTACACCTTC.

There are a few counts of this clonotype. This chain links TRBV20-1 with TRBJ2-5, with TRBD2 matching 8 bases. This CDR3 comprises 14 residues. The V segment lost 1 base and the J segment 4 bases; nucleotides outside the gene matches: 5. Per germline, CDR1 DFQATT and CDR2 SNEGSKA (reference sequence). The CDR3 loop reads CSARVRGGSETQYF. As DNA, the CDR3 is TGCAGTGCTAGAGTTCGCGGGGGGTCAGAGACCCAGTACTTC.

This clonotype has more than one count but fewer than ten. V is TRBV20-1 and J is TRBJ1-1; D gene uncertain. This CDR3 is built from 11 residues. CDR1 and CDR2 from the germline V gene are DFQATT and SNEGSKA (reference sequence). V was shortened by 1 base and J by 12 bases, with 12 bases between the two germline ends. CDR3 sequence (DNA): TGCAGTGCTAGAGCCCAGCCGTGGACTTTCTTT. Its protein is CSARAQPWTFF.

The chain uses TRBV18 and TRBJ1-5, with a possible D match to TRBD1 (5 bases). Trimming stripped 3 bases from V and 6 bases from J, with 12 bases between. The CDR3 is 14 residues long. From germline, CDR1 is KGHSH and CDR2 LQKENI. The CDR3 coding sequence is TGTGCCAGCTCACCGGGGGTGACGGGTCAGCCCCAGCATTTT. Its translation is CASSPGVTGQPQHF.

This clonotype was observed a handful of times. V is TRBV6-2 or TRBV6-3 and J is TRBJ2-3; D may match TRBD1 or TRBD2 (5 bases each). The CDR3 totals 14 residues. Germline CDR1 is MNHEY and CDR2 is SVGEGT. Trimming took off 6 bases at V and 2 bases at J, with 12 bases between the two ends. In DNA form, the CDR3 reads TGTGCCAGCAGCCGAGGGGCGGACACAGATACGCAGTATTTT. Residues: CASSRGADTDTQYF.